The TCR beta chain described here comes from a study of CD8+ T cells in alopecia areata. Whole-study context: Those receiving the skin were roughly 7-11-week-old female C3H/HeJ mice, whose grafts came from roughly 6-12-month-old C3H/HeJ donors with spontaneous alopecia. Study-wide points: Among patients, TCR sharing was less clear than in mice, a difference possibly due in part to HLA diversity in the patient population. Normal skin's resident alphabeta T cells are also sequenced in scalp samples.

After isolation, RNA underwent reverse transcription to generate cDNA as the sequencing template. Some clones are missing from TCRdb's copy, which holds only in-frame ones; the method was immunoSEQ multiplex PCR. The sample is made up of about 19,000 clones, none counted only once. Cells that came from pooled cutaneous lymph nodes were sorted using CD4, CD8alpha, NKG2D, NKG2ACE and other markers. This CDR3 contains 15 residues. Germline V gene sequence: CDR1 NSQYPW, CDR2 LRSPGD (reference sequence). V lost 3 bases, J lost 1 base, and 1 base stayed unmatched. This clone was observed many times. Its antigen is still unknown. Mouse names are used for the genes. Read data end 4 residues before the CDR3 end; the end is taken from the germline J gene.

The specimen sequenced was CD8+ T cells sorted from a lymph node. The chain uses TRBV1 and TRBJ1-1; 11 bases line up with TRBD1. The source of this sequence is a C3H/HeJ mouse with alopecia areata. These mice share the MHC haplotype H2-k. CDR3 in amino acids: CTCSADRGRNTEVFF. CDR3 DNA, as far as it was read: TGCACCTGCAGTGCGGACAGGGGGCGAAACACA.